This T cell receptor (beta chain) was sequenced in a study of T cells in Graves' hyperthyroidism and ophthalmopathy. Findings of the study overall: A model built on 13 V-J features separated ophthalmopathy from stable hyperthyroidism.

The study included ophthalmopathy patients with Clinical Activity Score at least 3, NOSPECS grade at least 4 and duration under 3 months. About 10 ml fresh peripheral blood yielded the PBMCs. This clonotype was observed at least ten times. What it recognizes is unknown. The CDR3 has 13 amino acids. Trimming shortened V by 3 bases and J by 5 bases, and 11 bases separated the two germline ends. Amplified TCR beta CDR3 regions derived from RNA transcripts. The study used the HTBI primer set for a first-round RT-PCR of the TCR CDR3. MiXCR was run by TCRdb on the multiplex PCR reads, yielding one entry per CDR3 protein. Among under 400,000 distinct CDR3 sequences listed, 12% to 15% were seen once.

Input material: blood. The clonotype was recovered from a woman in her sixties with Graves' ophthalmopathy. The chain joins TRBV12-3 or TRBV12-4 to TRBJ2-7; D perhaps matches TRBD1 (5 bases). CDR3 sequence: CASSFMAGNEQYF. CDR3 in DNA: TGTGCCAGCAGTTTTATGGCAGGGAACGAGCAGTACTTC.